A single T cell receptor (beta chain) is shown here with its context. It has no known antigen specificity. No clone much larger than this one lies a single base away; base qualities are absent. The sample comes from a study of blood T cell repertoires in COVID-19 (dated by TCRdb to the early 2020s). Turning to the overall study: Collaborator samples came from the United States, Italy and Spain and covered acute and convalescent phases of COVID-19. Deeply sampled blood TCRbeta repertoires from subjects exposed to, actively infected with, or recovered from COVID-19 were included in the dataset. Where HLA class I and class II types were available, the types were taken from metadata supplied by the sample provider, not from assay-based typing. The samples were drawn from two sources: the first 160 participants of the ongoing ImmuneRACE study, and 950 to 1,500 subjects contributed by 6 global collaborators. The material from the prospective study consisted of cDNA or gDNA derived from T cells, B-cell-depleted T cells, or PBMCs. The sample metadata nearly always contained a de-identified subject ID, COVID-19 status, age in years and sex. The repertoires were released in a freely available public database intended as a resource for research on the immune response to SARS-CoV-2.

Participants in the prospective study were enrolled through a virtual design, were aged about 18 to 100 years, and lived in approximately 25 United States geographic areas. In the prospective study, participants were assigned to cohorts based on the clinical history participants reported in a screening survey and a study questionnaire. Recovered participants in ImmuneRACE Cohort 3 were defined by two consecutive negative NP/OP PCR tests, clearance by a healthcare professional, or resolution of symptoms. Mobile phlebotomists in the prospective study collected whole blood, serum and a nasopharyngeal or oropharyngeal swab from every participant. Prospective study participants could optionally give additional blood draws and questionnaires over an approximately two-month period. Before DNA extraction, prospective study blood samples were shipped either frozen or at room temperature. TCRbeta CDR3 regions were amplified from genomic DNA by means of the immunoSEQ Assay, a bias-controlled multiplex PCR. The published analysis was carried out like this. Within the assay, amplification of reference gene primers was used to estimate how many nucleated cells each sample contained. To quantify the absolute abundance of each unique TCRbeta CDR3 rearrangement, sequence reads were collapsed and filtered. For each sample, productive Simpson clonality was calculated as the square root of Simpson's diversity index across productive rearrangements. TCRdb mirrors the immuneACCESS table, restricted to in-frame sequences. Some clones are absent from its copies; in checked studies, under half trace to an unresolved V gene, and the reason for the others is unknown. V and J calls and clone size follow that table, whereas D and trimming were derived from the DNA. The sample records about 300,000 clones, 85% to 90% of which are singletons. About 4.2% of the sample is held by the ten biggest clonotypes.

Overall study results and their limits: The amount of clinical and demographic metadata varied by source and participant and was provided uncurated.

CDR1 and CDR2, per the germline V gene (reference sequence), are SEHNR and FQNEAQ. Measured from the cysteine to the phenylalanine, the CDR3 is 15 residues long. Only CDR3 DNA is held: 45 bases, read in frame from base 1. Compared with germline, V lacks 2 bases and J lacks 6 bases; bases without a gene match: 8. Sequenced: PBMCs or T cells enriched from blood (not recorded which). This TCR derives from a man aged 25-40 years who had recovered from COVID-19. The chain joins TRBV7-9 to TRBJ2-7, and 9 bases in between align with TRBD1. The DNA sequence is TGTGCCAGCAGCTTATCCGGGACAGGGCTTTTCGAGCAGTACTTC. It codes for CASSLSGTGLFEQYF.